This T cell receptor (beta chain) was found in a study of graft-versus-host responses after intestinal transplantation. Study overall: Recipients received multivisceral, liver-intestinal, or isolated intestinal transplants. Anti-thymocyte globulin induction preceded three to four years of tacrolimus and steroid maintenance in all recipients. Study-level results: Graft-donor T cell macrochimerism in patients accompanied high graft-versus-host to host-versus-graft clonal ratios in allografts. In recipient marrow, GvH clones were found, and some appeared first in ileum or blood.

Clones were read by immunoSEQ multiplex PCR, and TCRdb kept only the in-frame ones, dropping some. The table includes about 150,000 clones, 92% detected once. Trimming took 5 bases from V and 0 from J; bases not matched to a gene: 4. Germline loops: CDR1 SGHKS, CDR2 YYEKEE (reference sequence). The CDR3 has 15 amino acids. A word on this clone: The antigen is not known.

Sequencing was performed on unstimulated CD4+ T cells sorted from spleen or lymph node cells, taken before intestinal transplant. The TCR was taken from a human donor who received an intestinal transplant. V gene TRBV5-5 combines with J gene TRBJ2-3, with TRBD2 matching over 9 bases. The CDR3 nucleotides read TGTGCCAGCAGATTAGCGGGAGTGAGCACAGATACGCAGTATTTT. Amino acids: CASRLAGVSTDTQYF.